The rows below give T cell receptor beta chains drawn from one sample of a study of blood T cells in healthy people across ages. Each CDR3 protein is one row after TCRdb ran MiXCR on the 5' RACE reads. The table lists about 1,600,000 distinct CDR3 sequences, roughly 40% of them singletons, with 6.5% to 10% in the top ten. Sample: blood. These receptors all stem from a woman aged 18-29 years in good health. Each CDR3 is given with its conserved first and last residue. Fields, in order: CDR3 protein, CDR3 DNA, clone size, J gene, D gene, V gene. A D gene is named only where the DNA matches it firmly. Size values are once, few and many counts, or a class for expanded clones, and some rows have none.

CDR3 protein: CANPTSGRQREQFF
CDR3 DNA: TGTGCCAATCCGACTAGCGGGAGGCAAAGGGAGCAGTTCTTC
clone size: few
J gene: TRBJ2-1
D gene: TRBD2
V gene: TRBV6-2/TRBV6-3

CDR3 protein: CASSLGSGTRGDTQYF
CDR3 DNA: TGTGCCAGCAGCTTAGGGTCCGGGACTAGGGGGGATACGCAGTATTTT
clone size: .
J gene: TRBJ2-3
D gene: TRBD2
V gene: TRBV7-9

CDR3 protein: CASSSDREGADTQYF
CDR3 DNA: TGTGCCAGCAGTTCCGACAGGGAAGGGGCAGATACGCAGTATTTT
clone size: .
J gene: TRBJ2-3
D gene: TRBD1
V gene: TRBV28

CDR3 protein: CASTVRGTEAFF
CDR3 DNA: TGTGCCAGCACCGTTCGGGGCACTGAAGCTTTCTTT
clone size: few
J gene: TRBJ1-1
D gene: .
V gene: TRBV28

CDR3 protein: CASRDRATYNEQFF
CDR3 DNA: TGTGCCAGCAGGGACAGGGCCACCTACAATGAGCAGTTCTTC
clone size: few
J gene: TRBJ2-1
D gene: TRBD1
V gene: TRBV28

CDR3 protein: CARGTSGTERGYNEQFF
CDR3 DNA: TGCGCCAGGGGGACTAGCGGGACAGAGAGGGGATACAATGAGCAGTTCTTC
clone size: .
J gene: TRBJ2-1
D gene: TRBD2
V gene: TRBV10-1

CDR3 protein: CALARAKTSGRSRNEQFF
CDR3 DNA: TGTGCCTTAGCGCGTGCCAAGACTAGCGGGAGATCGCGCAATGAGCAGTTCTTC
clone size: .
J gene: TRBJ2-1
D gene: TRBD2
V gene: TRBV6-1

CDR3 protein: CASSPLRSPYEQYF
CDR3 DNA: TGTGCCAGCAGTCCCCTGCGGAGCCCCTACGAGCAGTACTTC
clone size: .
J gene: TRBJ2-7
D gene: .
V gene: TRBV2

CDR3 protein: CASSYSHRQSWYGYTF
CDR3 DNA: TGTGCCAGCAGTTACTCCCACAGGCAGAGTTGGTATGGCTACACCTTC
clone size: .
J gene: TRBJ1-2
D gene: .
V gene: TRBV6-2/TRBV6-3

CDR3 protein: CASSQDLAGHQETQYF
CDR3 DNA: TGCGCCAGCAGCCAAGATCTAGCGGGACACCAAGAGACCCAGTACTTC
clone size: few
J gene: TRBJ2-5
D gene: TRBD2
V gene: TRBV4-1

CDR3 protein: CASSQDPAGSGWTEAFF
CDR3 DNA: TGCGCCAGCAGCCAAGATCCGGCAGGGTCGGGTTGGACTGAAGCTTTCTTT
clone size: .
J gene: TRBJ1-1
D gene: .
V gene: TRBV4-1

CDR3 protein: CASRVSGTNEQYF
CDR3 DNA: TGTGCCAGCAGGGTTAGCGGGACTAATGAGCAGTACTTC
clone size: .
J gene: TRBJ2-5
D gene: TRBD2
V gene: TRBV6-5

CDR3 protein: CASSPRTGVPYEQYF
CDR3 DNA: TGTGCCAGCTCTCCCAGGACCGGGGTACCCTACGAGCAGTACTTC
clone size: .
J gene: TRBJ2-7
D gene: .
V gene: TRBV18

CDR3 protein: CASSSEQGARKGNQPQHF
CDR3 DNA: TGTGCCAGCAGCTCGGAACAGGGGGCCAGGAAGGGCAATCAGCCCCAGCATTTT
clone size: .
J gene: TRBJ1-5
D gene: TRBD1
V gene: TRBV5-5

CDR3 protein: CANSLGGISTDTQYF
CDR3 DNA: TGTGCCAACAGCCTCGGTGGGATAAGCACAGATACGCAGTATTTT
clone size: .
J gene: TRBJ2-3
D gene: .
V gene: TRBV6-5

CDR3 protein: CASSSSSGPGFGFF
CDR3 DNA: TGTGCCAGCAGCTCTTCTAGCGGCCCCGGGTTCGGGTTCTTC
clone size: few
J gene: TRBJ2-1
D gene: TRBD2
V gene: TRBV7-9

CDR3 protein: CASSSQGINSPLHF
CDR3 DNA: TGTGCCAGCAGCTCACAGGGGATTAATTCACCCCTCCACTTT
clone size: .
J gene: TRBJ1-6
D gene: TRBD1
V gene: TRBV7-3

CDR3 protein: CASLNPRGDTDTQYF
CDR3 DNA: TGTGCCAGCCTAAACCCCAGGGGGGACACAGATACGCAGTATTTT
clone size: .
J gene: TRBJ2-3
D gene: .
V gene: TRBV6-4

CDR3 protein: CASSHDSTRDEKLFF
CDR3 DNA: TGTGCCAGCAGCCACGACAGTACTAGGGACGAAAAACTGTTTTTT
clone size: .
J gene: TRBJ1-4
D gene: .
V gene: TRBV21-1

CDR3 protein: CSARPWTGQTYNEQYF
CDR3 DNA: TGCAGTGCTAGACCCTGGACAGGCCAAACCTACAATGAGCAGTACTTC
clone size: .
J gene: TRBJ2-7
D gene: TRBD1
V gene: TRBV20-1

CDR3 protein: CSARDEMGEGLAKNIQYF
CDR3 DNA: TGCAGTGCTAGAGATGAAATGGGCGAGGGGTTAGCCAAAAACATTCAGTACTTC
clone size: few
J gene: TRBJ2-4
D gene: .
V gene: TRBV20-1

CDR3 protein: CASSLTQGSTDTQYF
CDR3 DNA: TGTGCCAGCAGCTTAACCCAGGGGTCCACAGATACGCAGTATTTT
clone size: many
J gene: TRBJ2-3
D gene: .
V gene: TRBV7-2

CDR3 protein: CASSPTGTGTREQYF
CDR3 DNA: TGTGCCAGCAGCCCGACCGGGACAGGGACTCGCGAGCAGTACTTC
clone size: .
J gene: TRBJ2-7
D gene: TRBD1
V gene: TRBV2

CDR3 protein: CASSSSTGGSGNTIYF
CDR3 DNA: TGTGCCAGCAGCTCTTCCACAGGGGGCTCTGGAAACACCATATATTTT
clone size: .
J gene: TRBJ1-3
D gene: TRBD1
V gene: TRBV7-9

CDR3 protein: CASSRALERAEAQYF
CDR3 DNA: TGTGCCAGCAGTCGCGCCCTAGAGCGAGCAGAGGCCCAGTACTTC
clone size: .
J gene: TRBJ2-5
D gene: .
V gene: TRBV6-5

CDR3 protein: CSAPNPTGNFYEQYF
CDR3 DNA: TGCAGTGCCCCCAACCCCACAGGGAACTTCTACGAGCAGTACTTC
clone size: .
J gene: TRBJ2-7
D gene: .
V gene: TRBV20-1

CDR3 protein: CASSESRAGGNIQYF
CDR3 DNA: TGCGCCAGCAGTGAGTCGAGGGCAGGGGGGAACATTCAGTACTTC
clone size: .
J gene: TRBJ2-4
D gene: .
V gene: TRBV10-1

CDR3 protein: CASSDRGHSYEQYF
CDR3 DNA: TGTGCCAGCAGCGACAGGGGTCACTCCTACGAGCAGTACTTC
clone size: few
J gene: TRBJ2-7
D gene: TRBD1
V gene: TRBV6-5

CDR3 protein: CSVGLFTGELFF
CDR3 DNA: TGCAGCGTGGGACTGTTCACCGGGGAGCTGTTTTTT
clone size: .
J gene: TRBJ2-2
D gene: .
V gene: TRBV29-1

CDR3 protein: CASSFGGAQFF
CDR3 DNA: TGTGCCAGCAGTTTCGGGGGGGCCCAGTTCTTC
clone size: .
J gene: TRBJ2-1
D gene: TRBD2
V gene: TRBV12-3/TRBV12-4

CDR3 protein: CASSSTTRSYEQYF
CDR3 DNA: TGTGCCAGCAGCTCCACGACGCGCTCCTACGAGCAGTACTTC
clone size: .
J gene: TRBJ2-7
D gene: .
V gene: TRBV9